Included here is one TCR beta chain sequence, with context. The CDR3 contains 13 residues. The V end lost 1 base, the J end lost 5 bases, and 4 bases lay between the germline ends. From germline, CDR1 is SGHKS and CDR2 YYEKEE (reference sequence). In the original processing: Quantification of nucleated cells was approximated via reference gene primer amplification. Profiling relied on immunoSEQ multiplex PCR, and the TCRdb table lists in-frame clones only, not all of them. V, J and clone size are taken as reported in that table, and D and trimming were inferred from the DNA itself. Among 150,000 to 200,000 clones listed, over 75% were seen once. The data originate from a study of blood T cell repertoires in COVID-19. Study-wide background: Researchers got acute and convalescent COVID-19 samples from the United States, Italy and Spain. T cells, B-cell-depleted T cells, or PBMCs provided the cDNA or gDNA that served as material.

The sequence was collected from a human donor with active or convalescent COVID-19. The donor label of this sample is uncertain. The sample taken for sequencing was peripheral blood. The V gene is TRBV5-5, the J gene TRBJ1-6; no reliable D call. The chain's CDR3 is CASSLTDNSPLHF. CDR3 coding DNA: TGTGCCAGCAGCTTGACAGATAATTCACCCCTCCACTTT.